This T cell receptor (beta chain) was documented in a study of esophageal squamous cell carcinoma under preoperative chemotherapy. Points from the study as a whole: After treatment, tumor-infiltrating lymphocytes apparently came partly from blood T cells.

Trimming cost V 1 base and J 8 bases, with 7 bases left between them. The CDR3 extends over 12 amino acids. Germline CDR1 and CDR2: SGHTA and FQGNSA. In regard to this clonotype: Its antigen is as yet unknown.

One entry per CDR3 protein, called by TCRdb with MiXCR from the PCR reads. The repertoire holds roughly 20,000 distinct CDR3 sequences, with around 46% as singletons. Time point noted: after preoperative PTX-NDP chemotherapy. Before surgery, patients were given preoperative paclitaxel-nedaplatin chemotherapy. The sample was acquired from a patient given preoperative chemotherapy. This TCR derives from a human donor with esophageal squamous cell carcinoma. The donor label of this sample is uncertain. The chain carries TRBV7-2 and TRBJ2-3; D is unresolved. The DNA of the CDR3 is TGTGCCAGCAGCTTAGATACGGGTACGCAGTATTTT. It yields the protein CASSLDTGTQYF.